This TCR beta chain appears in the sequencing data of a study of T-cell reconstitution after alpha-beta-depleted transplantation in children. In its sample, this clonotype was seen many times. Its antigen remains unknown. The TCRbeta library was prepared with unique molecular identifiers. TCRdb used MiXCR to reprocess the PCR reads, holding one entry per CDR3 protein. The sample yields about 640,000 distinct CDR3 sequences, 10% to 15% seen once. Germline V gene data show CDR1 as SQVTM and CDR2 as ANQGSEA. The CDR3 length is 11 residues. V dropped 7 bases and J dropped 7 bases, with 14 bases sitting between them. General study results and limits: The origin of alpha-beta T cells about two months after transplant was reportedly several hundred expanded graft clones. Surviving thymic progenitors and recipient T cells were the source of high TCRbeta diversity at day 60 in some patients.

The rearrangement uses TRBV29-1 and TRBJ2-7; weak D call: TRBD1 (7 bases). The material sequenced was PBMCs, mostly from graft donor cells, taken 360 days after TCRalphabeta/CD19-depleted stem cell transplant. The TCR originated in a male patient aged 5 to 17 who had a stem cell transplant for acute myeloid leukemia, so the T cells may come from the graft donor. The CDR3 DNA sequence: TGCAGCGGGAGGGACAGCTGGGAGCAGTACTTC. Amino acids: CSGRDSWEQYF.